The rows below give T cell receptor beta chains drawn from one sample of a study of blood T cell repertoires in COVID-19. Repertoires were generated with immunoSEQ multiplex PCR, while TCRdb's copy carries only in-frame clones and drops some. The table has about 220,000 clones, 82% seen once; the top ten hold 5.2%. The sample comprised peripheral blood. All receptors come from a woman in her seventies with COVID-19, enrolled during active disease. The CDR3 runs from the conserved cysteine through the conserved F or W. Fields, in order: clone size, J gene, D gene, V gene, CDR3 DNA, CDR3 protein. D genes are given only for firm matches. Size is stated for part of the rows, as once, few or many counts, or as a class when the clone is expanded.

clone size: -; J gene: TRBJ2-2; D gene: TRBD2; V gene: TRBV9; CDR3 DNA: TGTGCCAGCAGCGTAGGGGAGACTAGCCTCCAGTTGCTGTTTTTT; CDR3 protein: CASSVGETSLQLLFF
clone size: once; J gene: TRBJ2-3; D gene: -; V gene: TRBV9; CDR3 DNA: TGTGCCAGCAGCGGTACTAGCAGGCCTAGCACAGATACGCAGTATTTT; CDR3 protein: CASSGTSRPSTDTQYF
clone size: -; J gene: TRBJ2-5; D gene: TRBD2; V gene: TRBV4-3; CDR3 DNA: TGCGCCAGCAGCCTTAGCGGGCAGACCCAGTACTTC; CDR3 protein: CASSLSGQTQYF
clone size: once; J gene: TRBJ2-3; D gene: TRBD1; V gene: TRBV7-6; CDR3 DNA: TGTGCCAGCAGCTTACAAACAGGGGGACACGGAGATACGCAGTATTTT; CDR3 protein: CASSLQTGGHGDTQYF
clone size: -; J gene: TRBJ1-5; D gene: -; V gene: TRBV6-4; CDR3 DNA: TGTGCCAGCAGTCCGACGGGAGATCAGCCCCAGCATTTT; CDR3 protein: CASSPTGDQPQHF
clone size: -; J gene: TRBJ1-1; D gene: -; V gene: TRBV10-2; CDR3 DNA: TGCGCCAGCAGTGGGGCAAAGAACACTGAAGCTTTCTTT; CDR3 protein: CASSGAKNTEAFF
clone size: -; J gene: TRBJ2-1; D gene: TRBD2; V gene: TRBV7-2; CDR3 DNA: TGTGCCAGCAGCATACTAGCGGGGAGCAATGAGCAGTTCTTC; CDR3 protein: CASSILAGSNEQFF
clone size: -; J gene: TRBJ2-7; D gene: TRBD1; V gene: TRBV6-2/TRBV6-3; CDR3 DNA: TGTGCCAGCAGCCCCGGACAGGGGAGGGACGAGCAGTACTTC; CDR3 protein: CASSPGQGRDEQYF
clone size: -; J gene: TRBJ1-1; D gene: TRBD1; V gene: TRBV10-2; CDR3 DNA: TGCGCCAGCGCCGAACGGACCGGGACAGATAAGGCCGCTTTCTTT; CDR3 protein: CASAERTGTDKAAFF
clone size: -; J gene: TRBJ2-7; D gene: -; V gene: TRBV5-6; CDR3 DNA: TGTGCCAGCAGAGAGGCGGGGAGCTCCTACGAGCAGTACTTC; CDR3 protein: CASREAGSSYEQYF
clone size: few; J gene: TRBJ2-1; D gene: TRBD2; V gene: TRBV6-4; CDR3 DNA: TGTGCCAGCAGTTCGGGACTAGCGGCTAGGGGGCCTCAGAATGAGCAGTTCTTC; CDR3 protein: CASSSGLAARGPQNEQFF